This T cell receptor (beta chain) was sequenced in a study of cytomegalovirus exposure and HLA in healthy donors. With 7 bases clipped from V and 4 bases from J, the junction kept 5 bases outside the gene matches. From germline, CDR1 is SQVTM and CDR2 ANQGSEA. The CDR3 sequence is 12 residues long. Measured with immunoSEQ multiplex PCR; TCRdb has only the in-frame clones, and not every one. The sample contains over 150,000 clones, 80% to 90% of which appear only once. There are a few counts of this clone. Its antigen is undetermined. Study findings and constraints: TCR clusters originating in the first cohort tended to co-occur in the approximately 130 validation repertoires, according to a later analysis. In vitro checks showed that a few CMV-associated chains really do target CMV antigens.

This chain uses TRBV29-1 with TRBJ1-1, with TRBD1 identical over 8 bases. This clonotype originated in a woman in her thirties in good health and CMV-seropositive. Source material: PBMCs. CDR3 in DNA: TGCAGCGCCCAAACAGGGGGCACTGAAGCTTTCTTT. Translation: CSAQTGGTEAFF.